There are a few counts of the clone carrying this TCR beta chain. Antigen specificity is unknown. The protocol was immunoSEQ multiplex PCR, while the TCRdb copy is restricted to in-frame clones and leaves out a portion. Among about 15,000 clones, under 85% were seen once, and the ten largest hold less than 1.5%. The sample belongs to a study of chemoradiotherapy in HPV16-positive cancers. V was pared by 0 bases and J by 9 bases, with 4 bases between. This CDR3 spans 12 amino acids. Germline V CDR1 and CDR2: SGHRS, YFSETQ. General study points: HPV-responsive T-cell expansion during chemoradiotherapy was linked to improved recurrence-free survival in HPV16-positive patients. HPV-specific T cells were functionally defined from only a couple of HPV16-positive patients. During treatment, candidate HPV-specific clones and E7-related motifs expanded in tumor.

Repeated repertoire sampling spanned the course of chemoradiotherapy. The clonotype comes from a human donor with HPV-associated anogenital cancer. The chain joins TRBV5-1 to TRBJ1-6; no firm D call. This material was acquired from a patient who underwent chemoradiotherapy. The CDR3 protein is CASSLGVSPLHF. The CDR3 coding sequence is TGCGCCAGCAGCTTGGGGGTTTCACCCCTCCACTTT.